The 24 T cell receptor beta chains below come from one sample, sequenced in a study of blood T cell repertoires in COVID-19. Clones were read by immunoSEQ multiplex PCR, and TCRdb kept only the in-frame ones, dropping some. The data contain 140,000 to 150,000 clones, 80% of them singletons. Source material: peripheral blood. These receptors were obtained from an older man who had recovered from COVID-19.

Here the CDR3 DNA reads TGTGCCAGTAGTATATGGGCTGGCGGGTGGGGCACCGGGGAGCTGTTTTTT. Translating it yields CASSIWAGGWGTGELFF. The rearrangement links TRBV19 to TRBJ2-2, with D tentatively TRBD2 (5 bases). Germline loops: CDR1 LNHDA, CDR2 SQIVND (reference sequence). CDR3 length: 17 residues. V gave up 2 bases and J gave up 4 bases, with 17 bases separating them.

The J gene is TRBJ1-1, the V gene TRBV6-5, with D unclear. In germline, CDR1 is MNHEY, CDR2 SVGAGI. This CDR3 is built from 13 residues. Trimming shortened V by 8 bases and J by 1 base, and 11 bases separated the two germline ends. This chain's CDR3 is CASGIRENTEAFF. CDR3 in DNA: TGTGCCAGCGGTATCCGGGAGAACACTGAAGCTTTCTTT.

The chain links TRBV11-3 to TRBJ2-3; TRBD1 is a possible D gene (6 bases). V was trimmed by 2 bases and J by 0 bases, leaving 12 bases between them. The germline CDR1 and CDR2 sequences are SGHNT and YENEEA. This CDR3 is 16 amino acids long. The DNA of the CDR3 is TGTGCCAGCAGCTTAAGGCTGGGACACAGCACAGATACGCAGTATTTT. Its translation is CASSLRLGHSTDTQYF.

The chain uses TRBV5-6 and TRBJ2-1, with 7 bases matching TRBD1. Looked up from germline, CDR1 is SGHDT and CDR2 is YYEEEE. This CDR3 is built from 16 residues. Germline trimming cut 4 bases from V and 2 bases from J; bases unmatched to any gene: 9. The CDR3 bases are TGTGCCAGCAGCGCCTACAGGGGTGTTACCTACAATGAGCAGTTCTTC. This sequence encodes CASSAYRGVTYNEQFF.

The chain links TRBV27 to TRBJ1-2; D unresolved. The CDR3 length is 13 residues. V lost 5 bases to trimming and J lost 0 bases, with 7 bases between them. From germline, CDR1 is MNHEY and CDR2 SMNVEV (reference sequence). In nucleotides, the CDR3 is TGTGCCAGCAGTATGCGGCCTAACTATGGCTACACCTTC. It codes for CASSMRPNYGYTF.

The gene calls are TRBV9 and TRBJ2-2; no definite D call. Trimming shortened V by 4 bases and J by 1 base, and 8 bases separated the two germline ends. Per the germline V gene, CDR1 is SGDLS and CDR2 is YYNGEE. The CDR3 runs 14 residues. The CDR3 loop reads CASSPARNTGELFF. In nucleotides, the CDR3 is TGTGCCAGCAGCCCCGCCAGGAACACCGGGGAGCTGTTTTTT.

The J gene is TRBJ2-1, the V gene TRBV5-6; TRBD2 is a possible D gene (5 bases). Germline CDR1 SGHDT, CDR2 YYEEEE. The CDR3 extends over 13 amino acids. Trimming removed 2 bases at V and 4 bases at J, with 7 bases between. The CDR3 DNA follows: TGTGCCAGCAGCTTTACGGGGTACAATGAGCAGTTCTTC. It specifies CASSFTGYNEQFF.

The gene calls are TRBV28 and TRBJ1-1, with TRBD1 as a possible D gene (5 bases). This CDR3 region has 14 residues. The V end was cut by 5 bases, the J end by 0 bases, with 10 bases between. CDR1 and CDR2 (germline): MDHEN, SYDVKM. The CDR3 region has the DNA TGTGCCAGCAGTCGACAGCGCATGAACACTGAAGCTTTCTTT. Protein product: CASSRQRMNTEAFF.

The count of this clone is one. The gene calls are TRBV6-5 and TRBJ2-7, with 8 bases matching TRBD1. Unmatched junction bases numbered 6, after V lost 0 bases and J lost 5 bases. This CDR3 contains 15 residues. The germline V gene encodes CDR1 MNHEY and CDR2 SVGAGI. CDR3 sequence reads: CASSYSTGVHHEQYF. CDR3 nucleotides: TGTGCCAGCAGTTACTCGACAGGGGTCCACCACGAGCAGTACTTC.

V usage is TRBV12-1 and J usage is TRBJ2-1; the D call in the table, TRBD2, was not verified against the DNA. TRBV12-1 is recorded as a pseudogene. This CDR3 region has 17 residues. CDR3 protein: CASSSIQRWSSYNEQFF. The CDR3 DNA is TGTGCCAGCAGCTCGATTCAGCGGTGGAGCTCCTACAATGAGCAGTTCTTC.

The gene calls are TRBV6-6 and TRBJ1-1; D remains ambiguous. Looked up from germline, CDR1 is MNHNY and CDR2 is SVGAGI (reference sequence). The CDR3 is 11 amino acids. Trimming removed 6 bases from V and 4 bases from J, with 6 bases in between. The CDR3 DNA reads TGTGCCAGCAGGGCAACCACTGAAGCTTTCTTT. Translating it yields CASRATTEAFF.

V gene TRBV2 combines with J gene TRBJ2-7, with TRBD2 matching over 13 bases. The CDR3 has 14 residues. CDR1 is SNHLY and CDR2 is FYNNEI in the germline V gene. J lost 5 bases, V lost 4 bases, and 2 bases had no gene match. The CDR3 region has the DNA TGTGCCAGCAGTGGGACTAGCGGGAGAGACGAGCAGTACTTC. It specifies CASSGTSGRDEQYF.

This clone was seen once. The chain carries TRBV27 and TRBJ2-1; 7 bases fit TRBD2. The CDR3 spans 14 residues. Germline loops: CDR1 MNHEY, CDR2 SMNVEV (reference sequence). V shed 8 bases, J shed 0 bases, and the junction held 4 bases outside the gene matches. CDR3 nucleotide sequence: TGTGCCAGCGGGAGGGTCAACTCCTACAATGAGCAGTTCTTC. As protein: CASGRVNSYNEQFF.

The V gene is TRBV18, the J gene TRBJ2-3; 9 nucleotides agree with TRBD2. V lost 0 bases, J lost 5 bases, and 3 bases stayed unmatched. This CDR3 is built from 15 residues. The germline V gene encodes CDR1 KGHSH and CDR2 LQKENI. DNA for the CDR3: TGTGCCAGCTCACCACCGGTAGCGGGAGTAGATACGCAGTATTTT. This translates into CASSPPVAGVDTQYF.

V gene TRBV5-1 combines with J gene TRBJ2-4; D may be TRBD1 (6 bases). Germline CDR1 is SGHRS and CDR2 is YFSETQ. CDR3 length equals 15 residues. The V end was cut by 4 bases, the J end by 8 bases, with 19 bases between. The CDR3 coding sequence is TGCGCCAGCAGCCCGGACAGATTAGTCGGCCACATTCAGTACTTC. It codes for CASSPDRLVGHIQYF. Full variable domain (missing parts from reference TRBV5-1 and TRBJ2-4): KAGVTQTPRYLIKTRGQQVTLSCSPISGHRSVSWYQQTPGQGLQFLFEYFSETQRNKGNFPGRFSGRQFSNSRSEMNVSTLELGDSALYLCASSPDRLVGHIQYFGAGTRLSVL.

The chain is built from TRBV6-6 and TRBJ1-5; 12 bases fit TRBD1. With 5 bases clipped from V and 5 bases from J, the junction kept 7 bases outside the gene matches. The CDR3 loop spans 16 amino acids. Germline V lookup: CDR1 MNHNY, CDR2 SVGAGI (reference sequence). The CDR3 spells CASSRAGTGGDQPQHF. The CDR3 coding sequence is TGTGCCAGCAGTCGAGCCGGGACAGGGGGCGATCAGCCCCAGCATTTT.

The genes are TRBV5-1 and TRBJ2-3; 8 bases are a match to TRBD1. The CDR3 has 15 amino acids. V lost 2 bases and J lost 7; bases outside the gene matches: 9. Germline values: CDR1 SGHRS, CDR2 YFSETQ. In nucleotides, the CDR3 is TGCGCCAGCAGCTTTTCAGGGGGCGGTTTGAATACGCAGTATTTT. Encoded protein: CASSFSGGGLNTQYF.

The chain is built from TRBV5-4 and TRBJ2-5; the D is unclear. The V gene lost 1 base and the J gene lost 2 bases, with 9 bases spanning the gap. In germline, CDR1 is SGHNT, CDR2 YYREEE (reference sequence). CDR3 length: 14 amino acids. As DNA, the CDR3 is TGTGCCAGCAGCTTGACCCAGAGGCAAGAGACCCAGTACTTC. It codes for CASSLTQRQETQYF.

The chain is built from TRBV2 and TRBJ2-3; TRBD2 matches 12 bases. Germline CDR1 reads SNHLY; CDR2 reads FYNNEI. Germline trimming cut 6 bases from V and 4 bases from J; bases unmatched to any gene: 11. The CDR3 extends over 17 amino acids. The CDR3 DNA is TGTGCCAGCAGAAAGACTAGCGGGAGACGACTACCAGATACGCAGTATTTT. It yields the protein CASRKTSGRRLPDTQYF. The variable domain in full, completed from reference TRBV2 and TRBJ2-3, reads EPEVTQTPSHQVTQMGQEVILRCVPISNHLYFYWYRQILGQKVEFLVSFYNNEISEKSEIFDDQFSVERPDGSNFTLKIRSTKLEDSAMYFCASRKTSGRRLPDTQYFGPGTRLTVL.

The rearrangement links TRBV19 to TRBJ1-5, with D possibly TRBD1 on 5 matching bases. V lost 6 bases, J lost 6 bases, and 12 bases lay in between. In germline, CDR1 is LNHDA, CDR2 SQIVND (reference sequence). This CDR3 spans 13 amino acids. In DNA form, the CDR3 reads TGTGCCAGTAGCCCCCAGCAGGGTCAGCCCCAGCATTTT. Its protein product is CASSPQQGQPQHF.

This clone came up once. This rearrangement joins TRBV7-2 to TRBJ2-4, with a possible D match to TRBD1 (5 bases). V gave up 2 bases and J gave up 4 bases, with 18 bases separating them. Per the germline V gene, CDR1 is SGHTA and CDR2 is FQGNSA. This CDR3 is built from 17 residues. CDR3 protein: CASSLYPMQGGKNIQYF. Written as DNA, the CDR3 is TGTGCCAGCAGCTTATACCCTATGCAGGGTGGGAAAAACATTCAGTACTTC.

This chain links TRBV28 with TRBJ2-5, with 13 nucleotides matching TRBD2. Losses at the gene ends were 6 bases for V and 5 bases for J; bases not matched to a gene: 15. The CDR3 has 18 residues. Germline CDR1 and CDR2: MDHEN and SYDVKM. The DNA for the CDR3 is TGTGCCAGCAGGACCAGGAGGGGGACTAGCGGGATGCGGGAGACCCAGTACTTC. This sequence encodes CASRTRRGTSGMRETQYF.

V and J are TRBV7-3 and TRBJ2-2, with TRBD2 matching 8 bases. Looked up from germline, CDR1 is SGHTA and CDR2 is FQGTGA. CDR3 length: 14 amino acids. Losses at the gene ends were 4 bases for V and 7 bases for J; bases not matched to a gene: 5. DNA for the CDR3: TGTGCCAGCAGCTACCTCGGGACTAGCGGGGAGCTGTTTTTT. This sequence encodes CASSYLGTSGELFF.

The chain joins TRBV23-1 to TRBJ2-6; a possible D gene is TRBD2 (6 bases). TRBV23-1 is designated an ORF whose function remains uncertain. Trimming removed 8 bases from V and 9 bases from J, with 11 bases in between. The CDR3 contains 12 residues. The CDR3 DNA sequence: TGCGCCAGCGTTGGGGAGGACAACGTCCTGACTTTC. Translated, it gives CASVGEDNVLTF.